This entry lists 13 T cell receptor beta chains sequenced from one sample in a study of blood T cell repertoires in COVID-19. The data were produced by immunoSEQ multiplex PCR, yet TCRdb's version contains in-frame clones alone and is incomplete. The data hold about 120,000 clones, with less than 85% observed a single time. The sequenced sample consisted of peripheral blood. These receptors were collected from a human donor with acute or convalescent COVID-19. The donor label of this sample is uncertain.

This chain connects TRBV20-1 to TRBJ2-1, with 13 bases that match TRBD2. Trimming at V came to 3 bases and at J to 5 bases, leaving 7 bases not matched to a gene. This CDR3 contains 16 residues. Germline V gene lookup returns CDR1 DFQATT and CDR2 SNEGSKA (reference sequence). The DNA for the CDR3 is TGCAGTGCTAGTAGCCCACTAGCGGGGGGGAACAATGAGCAGTTCTTC. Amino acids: CSASSPLAGGNNEQFF.

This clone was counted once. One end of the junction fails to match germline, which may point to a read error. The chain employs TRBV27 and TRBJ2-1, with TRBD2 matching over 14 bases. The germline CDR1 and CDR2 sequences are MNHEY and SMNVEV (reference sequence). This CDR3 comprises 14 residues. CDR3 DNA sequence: TGTGCCAGCAGAACCGGGACTAGCGGGGGCCCCCTGGTCTTC. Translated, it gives CASRTGTSGGPLVF.

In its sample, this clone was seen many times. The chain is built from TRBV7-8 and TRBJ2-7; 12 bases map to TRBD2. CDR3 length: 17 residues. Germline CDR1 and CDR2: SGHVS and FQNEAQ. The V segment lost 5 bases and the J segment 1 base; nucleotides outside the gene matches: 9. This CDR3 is CASSRRLAGGSSYEQYF. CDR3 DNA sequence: TGTGCCAGCAGCCGAAGGCTAGCGGGGGGGTCGTCCTACGAGCAGTACTTC.

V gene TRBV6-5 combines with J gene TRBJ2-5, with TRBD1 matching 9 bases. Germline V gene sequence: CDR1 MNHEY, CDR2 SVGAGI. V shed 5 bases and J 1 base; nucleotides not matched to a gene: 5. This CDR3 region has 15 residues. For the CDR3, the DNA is TGTGCCAGCAGTCGGACAGGGGCCCGCCAAGAGACCCAGTACTTC. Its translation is CASSRTGARQETQYF.

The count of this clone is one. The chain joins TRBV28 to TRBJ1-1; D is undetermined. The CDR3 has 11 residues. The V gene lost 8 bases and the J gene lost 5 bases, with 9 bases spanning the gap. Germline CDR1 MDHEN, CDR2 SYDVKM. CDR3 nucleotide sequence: TGTGCCAGCGCCTCGGAGACTGAAGCTTTCTTT. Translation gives CASASETEAFF.

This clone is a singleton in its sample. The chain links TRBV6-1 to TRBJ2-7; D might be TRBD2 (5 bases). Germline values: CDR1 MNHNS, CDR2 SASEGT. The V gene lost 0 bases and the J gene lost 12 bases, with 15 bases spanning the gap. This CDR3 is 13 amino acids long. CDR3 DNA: TGTGCCAGCAGTGAAGCCACTGGCCTTGAGGGGTACGTC. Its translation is CASSEATGLEGYV.

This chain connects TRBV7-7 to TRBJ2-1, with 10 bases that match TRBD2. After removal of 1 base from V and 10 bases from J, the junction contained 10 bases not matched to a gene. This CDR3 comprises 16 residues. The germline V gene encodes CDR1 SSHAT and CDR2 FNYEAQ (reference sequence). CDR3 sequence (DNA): TGTGCCAGCAGCTTAGTGAGCGGGGGGGCCTCAGGAGAGCAGTTCTTC. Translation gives CASSLVSGGASGEQFF.

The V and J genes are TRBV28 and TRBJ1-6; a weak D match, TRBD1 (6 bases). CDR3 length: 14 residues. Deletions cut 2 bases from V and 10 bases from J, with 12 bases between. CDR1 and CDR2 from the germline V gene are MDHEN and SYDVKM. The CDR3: CASSLRDIRSPLHF. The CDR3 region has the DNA TGTGCCAGCAGTTTAAGGGACATTCGATCACCCCTCCACTTT.

CDR3 in amino acids: CARPHKYSNQPQHF. The CDR3 region has the DNA TGTGCCAGACCGCACAAATATAGCAATCAGCCCCAGCATTTT. V usage is TRBV11-2 and J usage is TRBJ1-5; D is undetermined. The V end was cut by 9 bases, the J end by 0 bases, with 12 bases between. The germline gives CDR1 SGHAT, CDR2 FQNNGV. The CDR3 totals 14 residues.

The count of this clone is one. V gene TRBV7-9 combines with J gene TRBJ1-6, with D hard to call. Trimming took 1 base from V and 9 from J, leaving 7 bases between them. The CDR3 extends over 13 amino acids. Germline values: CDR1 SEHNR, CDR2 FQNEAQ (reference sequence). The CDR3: CASSLVDTSPLHF. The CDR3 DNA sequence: TGTGCCAGCAGCTTAGTAGACACTTCACCCCTCCACTTT.

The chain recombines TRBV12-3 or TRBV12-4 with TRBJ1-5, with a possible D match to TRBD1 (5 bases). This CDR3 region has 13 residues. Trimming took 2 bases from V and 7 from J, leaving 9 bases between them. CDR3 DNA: TGTGCCAGCAGTTTACAGGGAGGCCAGCCCCAGCATTTT. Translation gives CASSLQGGQPQHF.

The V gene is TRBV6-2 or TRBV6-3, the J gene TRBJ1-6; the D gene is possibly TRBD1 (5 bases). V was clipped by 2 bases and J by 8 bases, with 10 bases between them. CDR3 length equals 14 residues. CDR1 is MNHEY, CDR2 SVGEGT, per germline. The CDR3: CASSYEGDHSPLHF. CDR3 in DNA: TGTGCCAGCAGTTACGAAGGGGATCATTCACCCCTCCACTTT.

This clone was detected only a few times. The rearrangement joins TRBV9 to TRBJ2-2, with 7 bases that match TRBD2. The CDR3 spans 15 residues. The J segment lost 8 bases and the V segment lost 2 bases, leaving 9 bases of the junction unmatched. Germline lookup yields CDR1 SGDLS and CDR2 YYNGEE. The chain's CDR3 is CASSVIKGTTGELFF. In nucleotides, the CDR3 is TGTGCCAGCAGCGTCATAAAAGGGACTACGGGGGAGCTGTTTTTT.